Presented here are 12 T cell receptor delta chains from one specimen sequenced in a study of gamma-delta T cells after stem cell transplantation. TCRdb called clones anew from the RT-PCR reads with CATT. The sample records about 2,600 delta-chain clones, approximately 3.1% being singletons. Sequences were obtained from gamma-delta T cells. Receptor source: a human donor. It is not recorded whose cells these are; they may come from a transplant donor.

This clone turned up a few times. The protein recorded in TCRdb matches a much larger clone and deviates from this DNA's translation at residue 5, suggesting a read error; the protein here is obtained by translating the DNA. The rearrangement joins TRDV2 to TRDJ1; 8 nucleotides match TRDD2. V dropped 3 bases and J dropped 0; count of bases not matched to a gene: 14. CDR3 size: 18 residues. The germline gives CDR1 GEAIGNYY, CDR2 EKD. CDR3 loop: CACDSLPNSLRDTDKLIF. As DNA, the CDR3 is TGTGCCTGTGACTCCCTTCCTAACAGTCTTAGGGACACCGATAAACTCATCTTT.

This clone was detected a few times. The chain is built from TRDV2 and TRDJ1; 9 positions match TRDD3. Germline lookup yields CDR1 GEAIGNYY and CDR2 EKD. Trimming at V came to 0 bases and at J to 1 base, leaving 2 bases not matched to a gene. The length of the CDR3 is 15 residues. CDR3 coding DNA: TGTGCCTGTGACACCGTGGGGGATAGCACCGATAAACTCATCTTT. Translating gives CACDTVGDSTDKLIF.

This clone was seen a handful of times. The TCRdb record carries a much larger clone's protein, which differs from this DNA's translation at residue 3; a read error is the likely cause, and the protein listed here is the DNA translation. This chain uses TRDV2 with TRDJ1, with 8 bases lining up with TRDD3. Germline assignment: CDR1 GEAIGNYY and CDR2 EKD. The CDR3 spans 17 residues. The CDR3 nucleotides read TGTGCCAGTGACACCGTAGGTGGGGGATTAGACACCGATAAACTCATCTTT. Encoded protein: CASDTVGGGLDTDKLIF.

In this sample, this clone turned up a few times. The TCRdb protein comes from a much larger clone and disagrees with this DNA's translation at residue 10, likely due to a read error; the protein given here is derived from the DNA. This rearrangement joins TRDV2 to TRDJ1; TRDD3 matches at 8 bases. The CDR3 is made up of 19 amino acids. Trimming took 1 base from V and 1 from J; bases not matched to a gene: 16. Germline loops: CDR1 GEAIGNYY, CDR2 EKD. The CDR3 region is CACDTITLGVRSGTDKLIF. The CDR3 DNA is TGTGCCTGTGACACTATAACACTGGGGGTACGCTCGGGCACCGATAAACTCATCTTT.

This clone qualifies as medium-sized. This sample also contains other DNA sequences that code for the same CDR3. This chain connects TRDV2 to TRDJ1, with 10 bases fitting TRDD3. Germline V lookup: CDR1 GEAIGNYY, CDR2 EKD. The V segment lost 0 bases and the J segment 0 bases; nucleotides outside the gene matches: 12. The CDR3 runs 19 residues. CDR3 amino acids: CACDTVGGIRGGYTDKLIF. In DNA, the CDR3 is TGTGCCTGTGACACCGTCGGGGGGATACGCGGGGGATACACCGATAAACTCATCTTT.

Details on this clone: This likely traces to a read error, being one base from a far larger clone. This CDR3 is also generated by other DNA sequences in the sample. The rearrangement joins TRDV1 to TRDJ1; maybe TRDD3 (5 bases). Per the germline V gene, CDR1 is TSWWSYY and CDR2 is QGS. The CDR3 length is 19 residues. In nucleotides, the CDR3 is TGTGCCCTTGGGGAATGGGCTGAGTCGGGGGGCCGGTACACCGATAAACTCATCTTT. Its protein product is CALGEWAESGGRYTDKLIF.

This clone ranks as medium-sized (0.01 to 0.1%). This same CDR3 is encoded by further DNA sequences in the sample. This sequence joins TRDV2 and TRDJ1, with 13 bases aligning to TRDD3. This CDR3 region has 22 residues. The germline gives CDR1 GEAIGNYY, CDR2 EKD. The V and J ends lost 3 bases and 0 bases, in that order; junction bases with no gene match: 21. CDR3 coding DNA: TGTGCCTGTGACTCCGTCCGTACTGGGGGATACGACACGAAGGGGTACACCGATAAACTCATCTTT. Translation gives CACDSVRTGGYDTKGYTDKLIF.

For this clone: A far larger clone is a single base away, which makes a read error likely. The sample holds other DNA sequences that translate to the same CDR3. The V gene is TRDV2, the J gene TRDJ1; TRDD3 matches at 9 bases. In germline, CDR1 is GEAIGNYY, CDR2 EKD. This CDR3 is built from 15 residues. The CDR3, as DNA: TGTGCCTGTGACACCTGGGGGATAAAAAACGATAAGCTCATCTTT. This gives the protein CACDTWGIKNDKLIF.

This clone is labeled medium-sized. The chain links TRDV2 to TRDJ1; 7 positions agree with TRDD3. The V and J ends lost 3 bases and 2 bases, in that order; junction bases with no gene match: 14. This CDR3 has 17 residues. Germline assignment: CDR1 GEAIGNYY and CDR2 EKD. Written as DNA, the CDR3 is TGTGCCTGTGACTCTATTGGAAAAGCTGGGGGGACCGATAAACTCATCTTT. Translation gives CACDSIGKAGGTDKLIF.

This clone counts as large. Other DNA sequences of this sample code for an identical CDR3. The chain uses TRDV2 and TRDJ1; D call uncertain. V lost 0 bases to trimming and J lost 2 bases, with 15 bases between them. The CDR3 runs to 16 residues. Germline V gene lookup returns CDR1 GEAIGNYY and CDR2 EKD. The DNA for the CDR3 is TGTGCCTGTGACACCATAATGAGGAGAGGAACCGATAAACTCATCTTT. Protein: CACDTIMRRGTDKLIF.

As for this clone: TCRdb's listed protein matches a much larger clone and diverges from this DNA's translation at residue 5, likely through a read error; the protein shown comes from the DNA. The chain links TRDV2 to TRDJ1; TRDD3 matches 9 bases. The CDR3 length is 18 residues. Germline values: CDR1 GEAIGNYY, CDR2 EKD. V lost 3 bases, J lost 0 bases, and 13 bases stayed unmatched. CDR3: CACDPLLGEPKYTDKLIF. In DNA form, the CDR3 reads TGTGCCTGTGACCCCTTACTGGGGGAACCAAAGTACACCGATAAACTCATCTTT.

This clone was counted a few times. The rearrangement joins TRDV2 to TRDJ1; 11 bases line up with TRDD3. The CDR3 spans 19 residues. CDR1 and CDR2 (germline): GEAIGNYY, EKD. Unmatched junction bases numbered 11, after V lost 0 bases and J lost 0 bases. Here the CDR3 reads CACDTMSLGDTRYTDKLIF. In DNA form, the CDR3 reads TGTGCCTGTGACACCATGAGTCTGGGGGATACCCGGTACACCGATAAACTCATCTTT.